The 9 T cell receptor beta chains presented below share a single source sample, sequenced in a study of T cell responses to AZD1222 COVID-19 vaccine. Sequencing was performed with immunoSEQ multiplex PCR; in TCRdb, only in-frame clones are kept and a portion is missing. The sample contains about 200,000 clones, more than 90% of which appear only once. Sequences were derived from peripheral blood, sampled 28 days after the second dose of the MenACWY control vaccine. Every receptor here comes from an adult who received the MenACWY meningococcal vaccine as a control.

The CDR3: CASSSGTSGGDEQFF. CDR3 bases: TGCGCCAGCAGCTCCGGGACTAGTGGTGGGGATGAGCAGTTCTTC. The chain couples TRBV5-1 to TRBJ2-1, with 8 bases lining up with TRBD2. The trim removed 3 bases at V and 8 bases at J, leaving 10 bases unmatched. The CDR3 loop spans 15 amino acids. CDR1 and CDR2 (germline): SGHRS, YFSETQ.

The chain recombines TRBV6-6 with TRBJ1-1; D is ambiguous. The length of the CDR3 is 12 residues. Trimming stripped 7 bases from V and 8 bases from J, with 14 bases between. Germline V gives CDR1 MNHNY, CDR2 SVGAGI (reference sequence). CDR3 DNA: TGTGCCAGCACAGCTCTTACCCGAGAAGCTTTCTTT. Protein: CASTALTREAFF.

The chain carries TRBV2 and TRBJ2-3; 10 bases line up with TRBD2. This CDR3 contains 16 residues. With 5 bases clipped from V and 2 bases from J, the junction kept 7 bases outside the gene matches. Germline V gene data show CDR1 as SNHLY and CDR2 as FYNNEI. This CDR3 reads CASSLAGGINTDTQYF. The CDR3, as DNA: TGTGCCAGCAGTTTAGCGGGAGGCATAAACACAGATACGCAGTATTTT.

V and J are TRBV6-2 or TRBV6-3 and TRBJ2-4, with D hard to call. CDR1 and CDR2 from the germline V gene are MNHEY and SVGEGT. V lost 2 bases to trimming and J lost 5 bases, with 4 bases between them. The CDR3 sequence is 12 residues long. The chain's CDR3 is CASSYPENIQYF. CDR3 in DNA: TGTGCCAGCAGTTACCCGGAAAACATTCAGTACTTC.

CDR3 sequence reads: CASSSHTSYNEQFF. The CDR3 DNA sequence: TGTGCCAGCAGCTCACATACCTCCTACAATGAGCAGTTCTTC. This chain uses TRBV13 with TRBJ2-1; D ambiguous. V lost 4 bases and J 0 bases, leaving 7 bases between the germline ends. This CDR3 is built from 14 residues. The germline CDR1 and CDR2 sequences are PRHDT and FYEKMQ (reference sequence).

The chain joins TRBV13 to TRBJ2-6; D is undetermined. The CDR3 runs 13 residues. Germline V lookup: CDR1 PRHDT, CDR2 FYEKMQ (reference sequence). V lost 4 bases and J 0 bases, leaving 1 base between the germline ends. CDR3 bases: TGTGCCAGCAGCTACTCTGGGGCCAACGTCCTGACTTTC. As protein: CASSYSGANVLTF. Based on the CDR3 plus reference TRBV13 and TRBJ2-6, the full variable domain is AAGVIQSPRHLIKEKRETATLKCYPIPRHDTVYWYQQGPGQDPQFLISFYEKMQSDKGSIPDRFSAQQFSDYHSELNMSSLELGDSALYFCASSYSGANVLTFGAGSRLTVL.

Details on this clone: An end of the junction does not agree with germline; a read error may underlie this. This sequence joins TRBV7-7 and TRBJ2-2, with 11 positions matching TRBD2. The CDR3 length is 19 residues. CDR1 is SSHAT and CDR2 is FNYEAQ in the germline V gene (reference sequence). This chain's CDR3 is CASSPKLAGDLLYAGELFF. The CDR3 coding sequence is TGTGCTAGCAGCCCGAAACTAGCGGGAGATCTACTTTACGCCGGGGAGCTGTTTTTT.

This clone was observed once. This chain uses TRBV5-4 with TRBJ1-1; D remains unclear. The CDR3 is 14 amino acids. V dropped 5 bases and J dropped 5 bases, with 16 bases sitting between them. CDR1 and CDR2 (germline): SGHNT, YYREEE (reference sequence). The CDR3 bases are TGTGCCAGCAGTCGGGAAGGAGGGTGGACTGAAGCTTTCTTT. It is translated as CASSREGGWTEAFF.

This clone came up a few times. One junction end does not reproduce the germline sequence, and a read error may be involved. For the CDR3, the DNA is TGTGCCAGCAGCACGACAGGGATGTTGGATTTT. This translates into CASSTTGMLDF. This chain connects TRBV6-5 to TRBJ1-5; 7 positions agree with TRBD1. Per germline, CDR1 MNHEY and CDR2 SVGAGI. The CDR3 is made up of 11 amino acids.